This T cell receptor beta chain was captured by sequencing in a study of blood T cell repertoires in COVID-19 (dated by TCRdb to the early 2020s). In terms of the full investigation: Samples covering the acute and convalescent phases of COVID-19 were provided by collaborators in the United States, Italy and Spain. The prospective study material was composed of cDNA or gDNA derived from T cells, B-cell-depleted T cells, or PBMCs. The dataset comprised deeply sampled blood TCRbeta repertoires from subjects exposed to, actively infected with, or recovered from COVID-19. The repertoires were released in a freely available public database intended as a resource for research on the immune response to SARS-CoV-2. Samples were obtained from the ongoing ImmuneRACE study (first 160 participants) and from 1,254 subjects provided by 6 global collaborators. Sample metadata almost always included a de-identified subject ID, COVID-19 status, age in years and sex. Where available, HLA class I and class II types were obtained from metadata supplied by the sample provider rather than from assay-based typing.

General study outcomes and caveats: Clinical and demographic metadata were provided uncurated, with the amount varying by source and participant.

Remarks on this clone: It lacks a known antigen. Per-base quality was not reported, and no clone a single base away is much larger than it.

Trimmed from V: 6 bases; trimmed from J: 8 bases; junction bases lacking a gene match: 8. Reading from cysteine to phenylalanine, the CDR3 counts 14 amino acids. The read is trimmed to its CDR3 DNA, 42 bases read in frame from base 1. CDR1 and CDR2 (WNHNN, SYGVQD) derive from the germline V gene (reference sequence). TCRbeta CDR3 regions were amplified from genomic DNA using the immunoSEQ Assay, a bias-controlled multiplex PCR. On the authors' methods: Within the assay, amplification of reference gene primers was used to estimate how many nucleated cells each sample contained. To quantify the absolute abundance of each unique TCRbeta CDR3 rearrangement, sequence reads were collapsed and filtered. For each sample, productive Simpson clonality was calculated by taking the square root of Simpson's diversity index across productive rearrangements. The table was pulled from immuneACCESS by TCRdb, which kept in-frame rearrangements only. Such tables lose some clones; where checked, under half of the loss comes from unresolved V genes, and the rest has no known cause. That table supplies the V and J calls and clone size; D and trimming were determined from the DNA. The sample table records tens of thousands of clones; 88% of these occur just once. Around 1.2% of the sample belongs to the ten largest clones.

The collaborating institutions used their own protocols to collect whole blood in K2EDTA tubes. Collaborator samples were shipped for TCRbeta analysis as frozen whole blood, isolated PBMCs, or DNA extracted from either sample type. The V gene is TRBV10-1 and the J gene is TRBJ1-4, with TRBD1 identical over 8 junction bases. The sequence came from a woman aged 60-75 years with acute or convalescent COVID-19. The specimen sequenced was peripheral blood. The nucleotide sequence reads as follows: TGCGCCAGCAGCCGGGACAGGTTCCAAGAAAAACTGTTTTTT. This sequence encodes CASSRDRFQEKLFF.